This T cell receptor beta chain was sequenced for a study of blood T cell repertoires in COVID-19. At the level of the study: Acute and convalescent COVID-19 specimens originated in the United States, Italy and Spain. PBMCs, B-cell-depleted T cells, or T cells were the source of the cDNA or gDNA that made up the material.

TCRdb keeps only in-frame clones here, not all; method: immunoSEQ multiplex PCR. The sample holds some 190,000 clones; roughly 88% are singletons and the top ten take 6.2%. The sequencing sample was made of peripheral blood. This TCR was sampled from a woman between 35 and 50 years old who had recovered from COVID-19.

The CDR3 here is CASSLAGSSTDTQYF. CDR3 in DNA: TGCGCCAGCAGCTTGGCAGGGTCCAGCACAGATACGCAGTATTTT. This rearrangement joins TRBV5-1 to TRBJ2-3; maybe TRBD1 (5 bases). CDR1 and CDR2 (germline): SGHRS, YFSETQ. Trimming removed 0 bases at V and 0 bases at J, with 8 bases between. The CDR3 sequence is 15 residues long.